One sample yielded the 29 T cell receptor beta chains listed below, sequenced in a study of Graves' ophthalmopathy and Graves' hyperthyroidism (dated by TCRdb to the late 2010s). TCRdb names Illumina HiSeq 2000 as the instrument used. For repertoire sequencing, TCR beta CDR3 regions were amplified from RNA transcripts. HTBI primers and the Qiagen OneStep RT-PCR kit were used in a first-round RT-PCR, which was followed by a second-round multiplex PCR, size selection and purification. Through fastp at Q25 and MiXCR, TCRdb rebuilt clones from the public reads, retaining in-frame beta chains. Every distinct CDR3 protein forms one entry, paired with its most common genes and DNA. The sample profile shows some 750,000 distinct CDR3 sequences; approximately 40% of them were found once. The ten largest clones capture about 40% of the sample. Material for sequencing was peripheral blood. All receptors come from an adult man with Graves' ophthalmopathy.

V usage is TRBV25-1 and J usage is TRBJ2-3; a weak D match, TRBD1 (6 bases). The CDR3 totals 18 residues. Germline CDR1 and CDR2: MGHDK and SYGVNS. Deletions cut 5 bases from V and 0 bases from J, with 21 bases between. For the CDR3, the DNA is TGTGCCAGCAGTTCCATCTGGGGGACACCGAAGAGCACAGATACGCAGTATTTT. Its translation is CASSSIWGTPKSTDTQYF.

This clonotype was observed a few times. V is TRBV29-1 and J is TRBJ2-6, with 8 nucleotides matching TRBD2. CDR1 is SQVTM and CDR2 is ANQGSEA in the germline V gene. The J segment lost 0 bases and the V segment lost 2 bases, leaving 12 bases of the junction unmatched. The CDR3 is 19 amino acids. The CDR3 sequence is CSVESGSGNYSSGANVLTF. DNA for the CDR3: TGCAGCGTTGAAAGTGGTAGCGGGAACTATAGCTCTGGGGCCAACGTCCTGACTTTC.

The V call is TRBV20-1, the J call TRBJ1-1; possibly TRBD1 for D (6 bases). The ends were cut back, 4 bases at V and 1 base at J, with 16 bases in the middle. The length of the CDR3 is 15 residues. Looked up from germline, CDR1 is DFQATT and CDR2 is SNEGSKA (reference sequence). The chain's CDR3 is CSAKDSRSKNTEAFF. Here the CDR3 DNA reads TGCAGTGCTAAGGACAGCCGAAGTAAGAACACTGAAGCTTTCTTT.

This clonotype showed up many times. The V gene is TRBV9, the J gene TRBJ2-7; D not resolved. This CDR3 contains 13 residues. Trimming removed 3 bases at V and 6 bases at J, with 13 bases between. The V gene's germline CDR1 is SGDLS and CDR2 YYNGEE. The CDR3 region has the DNA TGTGCCAGCAGCGGGGGTCGTGAAGGCGAGCAGTACTTC. Its translation is CASSGGREGEQYF.

This clonotype was seen repeatedly, ten times or more. J is TRBJ1-1 and V is TRBV19, with D unresolved. The germline V gene encodes CDR1 LNHDA and CDR2 SQIVND (reference sequence). Trimming left V 3 bases short and J 3 bases short, with 8 bases between. The CDR3 sequence is 13 residues long. The CDR3 region is CASSIRSYTEAFF. CDR3 in DNA: TGTGCCAGTAGTATTCGCAGCTACACTGAAGCTTTCTTT.

Concerning this clonotype itself: This sequence may be a read error, since a much larger clone differs from it by one base. The chain couples TRBV20-1 to TRBJ2-5; 9 nucleotides align to TRBD1. Trimming removed 6 bases from V and 2 bases from J; junction bases left unmatched: 4. Germline-derived CDR1 and CDR2 are DFQATT and SNEGSKA (reference sequence). The CDR3 spans 13 residues. CDR3 coding DNA: TGCAGTGCCGGGACAGGGTGGCAAGAGACCCAGTACTTC. Residues: CSAGTGWQETQYF.

V is TRBV10-3 and J is TRBJ1-2; tentative D call: TRBD1 (5 bases). V gave up 0 bases and J gave up 3 bases, with 17 bases separating them. There are 17 residues in the CDR3. Looked up from germline, CDR1 is ENHRY and CDR2 is SYGVKD. The CDR3 bases are TGTGCCATCAGTGAGTCGATCGGGGCAGAGGGCGACTATGGCTACACCTTC. This codes for CAISESIGAEGDYGYTF.

This CDR3 is CASSVQTGNTGELFF. Here the CDR3 DNA reads TGTGCCAGCAGCGTACAGACAGGGAACACCGGGGAGCTGTTTTTT. The chain links TRBV25-1 to TRBJ2-2; TRBD1 is a possible D gene (6 bases). V was pared by 6 bases and J by 1 base, with 12 bases between. The CDR3 runs to 15 residues. Looked up from germline, CDR1 is MGHDK and CDR2 is SYGVNS.

The chain couples TRBV5-1 to TRBJ1-2; possible D gene TRBD1, 5 bases. Trimming shortened V by 5 bases and J by 4 bases, and 18 bases separated the two germline ends. Germline V gene data show CDR1 as SGHRS and CDR2 as YFSETQ. This CDR3 contains 15 residues. CDR3 loop: CASSSSVGHIYGYTF. In DNA, the CDR3 is TGCGCCAGCAGTTCCTCGGTCGGACACATCTATGGCTACACCTTC.

Of note for this clonotype: This may come from a read error, since a much larger clone is one base off. The V gene is TRBV10-1, the J gene TRBJ1-1; the D is unclear. The CDR3 runs 15 residues. Trimming cost V 0 bases and J 4 bases, with 12 bases left between them. Per germline, CDR1 WNHNN and CDR2 SYGVQD (reference sequence). The CDR3: CASSESVGMSTEAFF. DNA of the CDR3: TGCGCCAGCAGTGAGTCGGTGGGGATGAGCACTGAAGCTTTCTTT.

The chain joins TRBV10-3 to TRBJ1-2; D remains ambiguous. This CDR3 comprises 13 residues. V lost 6 bases and J 2 bases, leaving 10 bases between the germline ends. Germline CDR1 and CDR2: ENHRY and SYGVKD. The CDR3 loop reads CAISHSLNYGYTF. CDR3 nucleotides: TGTGCCATCAGCCACTCGTTAAACTATGGCTACACCTTC.

The V call is TRBV15, the J call TRBJ2-2; D possibly corresponds to TRBD2 (7 bases). In germline, CDR1 is LNHNV, CDR2 YYDKDF (reference sequence). V dropped 0 bases and J dropped 0 bases, with 17 bases sitting between them. CDR3 length equals 19 residues. CDR3 DNA: TGTGCCACCAGCAGAGATCTCGTAGGGGGGGGTGCGAACACCGGGGAGCTGTTTTTT. It is translated as CATSRDLVGGGANTGELFF.

At least ten counts were recorded for this clonotype. The chain links TRBV2 to TRBJ1-6; D is uncertain. Germline V gene data show CDR1 as SNHLY and CDR2 as FYNNEI. Trimming stripped 5 bases from V and 1 base from J, with 6 bases between. The CDR3 loop spans 14 amino acids. CDR3: CASSPGSYNSPLHF. The DNA for the CDR3 is TGTGCCAGCAGTCCGGGTTCCTATAATTCACCCCTCCACTTT.

In its sample, this clonotype was seen many times. The chain joins TRBV10-2 to TRBJ2-7; D ambiguous. The CDR3 loop spans 13 amino acids. Trimming stripped 2 bases from V and 2 bases from J, with 7 bases between. Germline CDR1 WSHSY, CDR2 SAAADI. The DNA for the CDR3 is TGCGCCAGCAGTGAGGCTAACCCCTACGAGCAGTACTTC. It translates to CASSEANPYEQYF.

The sample holds a few counts of this clonotype. The CDR3 bases are TGTGCCAGCAGCCACCCCGGGACTCCCTACGAGCAGTACTTC. Translated: CASSHPGTPYEQYF. The J gene is TRBJ2-7, the V gene TRBV7-9; the D gene is possibly TRBD2 (6 bases). Germline assignment: CDR1 SEHNR and CDR2 FQNEAQ (reference sequence). The CDR3 is made up of 14 amino acids. V was cut by 5 bases and J by 2 bases, with 13 bases left in between.

This clonotype was seen a single time. V and J are TRBV19 and TRBJ2-7, with D perhaps TRBD1 or TRBD2 (6 bases each). V lost 5 bases to trimming and J lost 4 bases, with 18 bases between them. CDR1 is LNHDA, CDR2 SQIVND, per germline (reference sequence). The CDR3 length is 15 residues. The CDR3 DNA follows: TGTGCCAGTAGTCCCGGAGGAGGGGGTGAATACGAGCAGTACTTC. Translating it yields CASSPGGGGEYEQYF.

This sequence joins TRBV29-1 and TRBJ2-5, with 8 bases lining up with TRBD1. The CDR3 runs to 13 residues. The trim removed 8 bases at V and 1 base at J, leaving 6 bases unmatched. Germline V gene data show CDR1 as SQVTM and CDR2 as ANQGSEA. The DNA of the CDR3 is TGCAGCTTGCAGGGGGCCGCCCAAGAGACCCAGTACTTC. Amino acid sequence: CSLQGAAQETQYF.

The chain uses TRBV7-9 and TRBJ1-5; D remains ambiguous. The closer fit of TRBJ2-3 to the DNA end suggests the J call may be wrong. This CDR3 has 14 amino acids. CDR1 is SEHNR, CDR2 FQNEAQ, per germline (reference sequence). CDR3 protein: CASSLTGRTDTQYF. The CDR3 coding sequence is TGTGCCAGCAGCTTAACTGGACGCACAGATACGCAGTATTTT.

As to this clonotype: A much larger clonotype is one base distant, so this may be a read error. This chain joins TRBV2 and TRBJ1-5; tentatively, D is TRBD1 (6 bases). This CDR3 has 15 residues. Per the germline V gene, CDR1 is SNHLY and CDR2 is FYNNEI. CDR3 protein: CASSLTGQLNQPLHF. DNA of the CDR3: TGTGCCAGCAGCTTAACTGGACAGCTCAATCAGCCCCTGCATTTT.

This clonotype was detected many times. This chain connects TRBV7-6 to TRBJ2-5; D might be TRBD1 (5 bases). Germline CDR1 is SGHVS and CDR2 is FNYEAQ. This CDR3 region has 15 residues. Trimming took off 5 bases at V and 5 bases at J, with 18 bases between the two ends. This chain's CDR3 is CASSLGSGAGETQYF. The CDR3, as DNA: TGTGCCAGCAGCCTTGGGTCTGGGGCAGGGGAGACCCAGTACTTC.

Notes on this clonotype: A much bigger clone sits one base away, suggesting this may be a read error. V gene TRBV24-1 combines with J gene TRBJ1-5; D gene unclear. The CDR3 is 10 amino acids. The germline V and J ends were trimmed by 11 bases and 6 bases, with 7 bases remaining between them. CDR1 is KGHDR, CDR2 SFDVKD, per germline. Here the CDR3 reads CASNLQPQHF. The CDR3 DNA sequence: TGTGCCAGCAATCTTCAGCCCCAGCATTTT.

The genes are TRBV20-1 and TRBJ1-6, with 9 positions matching TRBD1. This CDR3 is built from 15 residues. Germline V gene data show CDR1 as DFQATT and CDR2 as SNEGSKA (reference sequence). With 3 bases clipped from V and 6 bases from J, the junction kept 6 bases outside the gene matches. CDR3 region: CSASASTGGNSPLHF. Written as DNA, the CDR3 is TGCAGTGCTAGCGCATCGACAGGGGGTAATTCACCCCTCCACTTT.

This clonotype occurred a few times. This sequence joins TRBV25-1 and TRBJ2-2, with D unclear. V lost 6 bases and J lost 2, with 13 bases in between. Germline CDR1 reads MGHDK; CDR2 reads SYGVNS. The CDR3 is made up of 15 amino acids. The CDR3 DNA reads TGTGCCAGCAGCCAAGATCCCTACAACACCGGGGAGCTGTTTTTT. Its translation is CASSQDPYNTGELFF.

This clonotype was picked up a small number of times. The junction differs from germline at one of its ends, possibly a read error. The V call is TRBV10-3, the J call TRBJ1-4, with D unclear. The CDR3 has 14 residues. CDR1 is ENHRY, CDR2 SYGVKD, per germline. The CDR3 coding sequence is TGTGCCAGCAGTTCGGACCGGAGGAATGAAAAACTGTTTTTT. It is translated as CASSSDRRNEKLFF.

The V call is TRBV29-1, the J call TRBJ1-6; possible D gene TRBD1, 6 bases. Per germline, CDR1 SQVTM and CDR2 ANQGSEA. The CDR3 has 13 residues. Trimming took off 5 bases at V and 13 bases at J, with 18 bases between the two ends. CDR3 loop: CSVRQGPNQPLHF. The DNA for the CDR3 is TGCAGCGTTAGGCAGGGGCCAAATCAGCCCCTCCACTTT.

The chain employs TRBV12-3 or TRBV12-4 and TRBJ1-1; D gene ambiguous. The CDR3 extends over 15 amino acids. V gave up 3 bases and J gave up 8 bases, with 19 bases separating them. The CDR3 DNA reads as TGTGCCAGCAGTTTGGTCCCACAGCCCTCCTTCGAAGCTTTCTTT. Translation gives CASSLVPQPSFEAFF.

This clonotype came up a few times. V and J are TRBV5-6 and TRBJ1-4; unclear D gene. CDR1 is SGHDT, CDR2 YYEEEE, per germline. The length of the CDR3 is 14 residues. Between the trimmed V and J ends, which lost 2 bases and 5 bases, there was a span of 10 bases. CDR3 region: CASSFGQRNEKLFF. Written as DNA, the CDR3 is TGTGCCAGCAGCTTCGGGCAGAGAAATGAAAAACTGTTTTTT. Full variable domain (outside the CDR3, taken from reference TRBV5-6 and TRBJ1-4): DAGVTQSPTHLIKTRGQQVTLRCSPKSGHDTVSWYQQALGQGPQFIFQYYEEEERQRGNFPDRFSGHQFPNYSSELNVNALLLGDSALYLCASSFGQRNEKLFFGSGTQLSVL.

V and J are TRBV7-2 and TRBJ1-4, with 9 bases identical to TRBD1. Per the germline V gene, CDR1 is SGHTA and CDR2 is FQGNSA. The CDR3 length is 14 residues. V lost 11 bases to trimming and J lost 7 bases; unmatched junction nucleotides: 11. DNA for the CDR3: TGTGCCTGGAGTGCGGGACAGGGCGGTGAAAAACTGTTTTTT. It codes for CAWSAGQGGEKLFF.

This clonotype was seen a handful of times. The chain links TRBV7-3 to TRBJ2-7, with 8 bases matching TRBD2. Germline values: CDR1 SGHTA, CDR2 FQGTGA. V shed 5 bases and J 0 bases; nucleotides not matched to a gene: 3. CDR3 length: 14 amino acids. The CDR3, as DNA: TGTGCCAGCAGCCGGGGGGGCGGCTCCTACGAGCAGTACTTC. It yields the protein CASSRGGGSYEQYF.